A selection of T cell receptor beta chains follows, all from one sample in a study of radiotherapy plus CTLA-4 blockade in lung cancer. The assay was immunoSEQ multiplex PCR, and TCRdb's table has in-frame clones only and misses some. The table includes approximately 81,000 clones, around 78% detected once. Specimen: peripheral blood, collected from a patient treated with radiotherapy plus ipilimumab. Receptor source: a human donor with non-small cell lung cancer who had a partial response to radiotherapy plus ipilimumab. Some clones in this sample may be carry-over from other donors' samples. Each CDR3 is given with its conserved first and last residue. D genes are given only for firm matches. Clone size is given for some rows only: seen once, a few or many times, or a class if the clone is expanded.

clone_size j_call v_call d_call cdr3_nt cdr3_aa
- TRBJ1-2 TRBV29-1 - TGCAGCGTTGAGCAGGGATCCAACTATGGCTACACCTTC CSVEQGSNYGYTF
once TRBJ1-5 TRBV2 TRBD1 TGTGCCAGCAGGAAGGGGACAGGGAGACTGGAGCCCCAGCATTTT CASRKGTGRLEPQHF
- TRBJ1-2 TRBV5-4 TRBD1 TGTGCCAGCAGCTTACAGGGGGTCAGCGGCTACACCTTC CASSLQGVSGYTF
- TRBJ2-3 TRBV5-1 - TGCGCCAGCAGCTTTGGGGAGGTCGGCACAGATACGCAGTATTTT CASSFGEVGTDTQYF
- TRBJ2-5 TRBV7-3 TRBD2 TGTGCCAGCAGCTTAGGGGGGGGTGGAGAGACCCAGTACTTC CASSLGGGGETQYF
- TRBJ2-2 TRBV6-1 TRBD1 TGTGCCAGCTGCCCCGGGACAGCGAACACCGGGGAGCTGTTTTTT CASCPGTANTGELFF
- TRBJ1-2 TRBV5-8 TRBD1 TGTGCCAGCAGCTCCTATGGTAGCCTTGGACAGGGGAGTAATCGCTACACCTTC CASSSYGSLGQGSNRYTF
- TRBJ1-6 TRBV6-4 - TGTGCCAGCAGTGATGGCAATTCACCCCTCCACTTT CASSDGNSPLHF
- TRBJ1-1 TRBV2 TRBD1 TGTGCCAGCAGTGAAAGTTCCCGGACAGGAAGATACGCTTTCTTT CASSESSRTGRYAFF
- TRBJ2-7 TRBV6-1 TRBD1 TGTGCCAGCAGCCCCTGGACAGGGGGTATGTACGAGCAGTACTTC CASSPWTGGMYEQYF
- TRBJ2-7 TRBV4-1 TRBD2 TGCGCCAGCAGCCAAGGTGACGGGAGGGGCTACGAGCAGTACTTC CASSQGDGRGYEQYF
- TRBJ2-5 TRBV6-1 TRBD2 TGTGCCAGCAGTCCCTCGGGGACTAGGAGAGAGACCCAGTACTTC CASSPSGTRRETQYF
- TRBJ2-5 TRBV5-1 - TGCGCCAGCAGCGTGCAAGGGACATCTAAGGAGACCCAGTACTTC CASSVQGTSKETQYF
- TRBJ2-7 TRBV5-1 - TGCGCCAGCAGCTTTAACCAGGGGGGCTCCGAGCAGTACTTC CASSFNQGGSEQYF
- TRBJ2-3 TRBV9 - TGTGCCAGCGCCAGAGGAGGGAAGACAGATACGCAGTATTTT CASARGGKTDTQYF
- TRBJ2-5 TRBV7-9 TRBD1 TGTGCCAGCAGACCAGGGACAGTCGTAGAGACCCAGTACTTC CASRPGTVVETQYF
- TRBJ2-5 TRBV7-7 TRBD1 TGTGCCAGCAGCCGACAGGGGGCAGAGACCCAGTACTTC CASSRQGAETQYF
- TRBJ2-1 TRBV4-1 TRBD1 TGCGCCAGCAGCCACGGACAGGGGTCTTACAATGAGCAGTTCTTC CASSHGQGSYNEQFF
- TRBJ1-4 TRBV11-2 - TGTGCCAGCAGCGGCGGGGATGAAAAACTGTTTTTT CASSGGDEKLFF
- TRBJ2-7 TRBV2 TRBD2 TGTGCCAGCAGTGAACGGAATGGACTAGCTAATACCTACGAGCAGTACTTC CASSERNGLANTYEQYF
- TRBJ1-5 TRBV16 TRBD1 TGTGCCAGCAGCCTCGGGACAGGCCGCAATCAGCCCCAGCATTTT CASSLGTGRNQPQHF
- TRBJ2-1 TRBV5-1 TRBD1 TGCGCCAGCAGCTTGGCCGCACAGGGGACATACAATGAGCAGTTCTTC CASSLAAQGTYNEQFF
- TRBJ2-5 TRBV19 TRBD1 TGTGCCAGTAGTGCGACAGGGTACCAAGAGACCCAGTACTTC CASSATGYQETQYF
- TRBJ2-3 TRBV5-1 TRBD1 TGCGCCAGCAGCTCAATGAACCTAGGGACAGGGGGTAGCACAGATACGCAGTATTTT CASSSMNLGTGGSTDTQYF
- TRBJ2-1 TRBV18 - TGTGCCAGCTCTCCGTACAATGAGCAGTTCTTC CASSPYNEQFF
few TRBJ1-4 TRBV28 - TGTGCCAGCAGTTTAGGAGGCAGCGCCAATGAAAAACTGTTTTTT CASSLGGSANEKLFF
- TRBJ2-7 TRBV11-2 - TGTGCCAGCAGCTTAAATTTAGCCCTCTACGAGCAGTACTTC CASSLNLALYEQYF
- TRBJ2-7 TRBV11-2 - TGTGCCAGCAAACCAGGCAGAGCAAGGTACGAGCAGTACTTC CASKPGRARYEQYF
- TRBJ1-4 TRBV9 TRBD1 TGTGCCAGCAGCGTAGCGGCAGGGGGCATAATTAATGAAAAACTGTTTTTT CASSVAAGGIINEKLFF
- TRBJ2-7 TRBV18 TRBD1 TGTGCCAGCTCTGAACCCCGCACAGGGGGCTACGAGCAGTACTTC CASSEPRTGGYEQYF
- TRBJ1-4 TRBV2 - TGTGCCAGCGGTAGCAGGGGTTCACCTAATGAAAAACTGTTTTTT CASGSRGSPNEKLFF
- TRBJ1-4 TRBV5-1 - TGCGCCAGCAGCCCGGCTAGGCAGCACAATGAAAAACTGTTTTTT CASSPARQHNEKLFF
- TRBJ2-1 TRBV7-3 TRBD2 TGTGCCAGCAGCCCGGGGGGGAATTGGAATGAGCAGTTCTTC CASSPGGNWNEQFF
- TRBJ2-5 TRBV5-1 TRBD1 TGCGCCAGCAGTTACGTACAGGGGACAAAGACCCAGTACTTC CASSYVQGTKTQYF
- TRBJ1-6 TRBV4-3 TRBD1 TGCGCCAGCAGCCCCGGGACAGCCATAAATTCACCCCTCCACTTT CASSPGTAINSPLHF
- TRBJ2-7 TRBV6-5 - TGTGCCAGCAGCCTATCGGGCTACGAGCAGTACTTC CASSLSGYEQYF
- TRBJ2-3 TRBV18 - TGTGCCAGCTCACCACCGGACACTTCAAGGGGAGATACGCAGTATTTT CASSPPDTSRGDTQYF
- TRBJ2-7 TRBV5-6 TRBD2 TGTGCCAGCAGGGGAGGGGTAGCGGGGGGAACCTACGAGCAGTACTTC CASRGGVAGGTYEQYF
- TRBJ1-4 TRBV6-1 - TGTGCCAGCAGGGAACAGGGTTTTAATGAAAAACTGTTTTTT CASREQGFNEKLFF
- TRBJ2-7 TRBV2 TRBD2 TGTGCCAGCATAGGAGCGGCGGGAGGCTACGAGCAGTACTTC CASIGAAGGYEQYF
- TRBJ2-7 TRBV4-1 - TGCGCCAGCAGCCAAGGGATTGGCAGGTGGCCTTACGAGCAGTACTTC CASSQGIGRWPYEQYF
- TRBJ2-7 TRBV6-5 - TGTGCCAGCAGAGGAGAGCCTCTTTCCTACGAGCAGTACTTC CASRGEPLSYEQYF
- TRBJ2-5 TRBV19 TRBD1 TGTGCCAGTAGCCGACAGGGGGCGTCCGAGACCCAGTACTTC CASSRQGASETQYF
- TRBJ1-3 TRBV7-2 - TGTGCCAGCAGGCATTCGACAGGTTCTGGAAACACCATATATTTT CASRHSTGSGNTIYF
- TRBJ1-1 TRBV6-1 - TGTGCCAGCGGGTCCCCAAGGGGTATGAACACTGAAGCTTTCTTT CASGSPRGMNTEAFF
- TRBJ2-7 TRBV19 TRBD2 TGTGCCAGTAGTAGAGGACTAGCGGGGGGCATAAGGGACTACGAGCAGTACTTC CASSRGLAGGIRDYEQYF
- TRBJ1-2 TRBV5-6 - TGTGCCAGCAGTGCAGGGAACTATGGCTACACCTTC CASSAGNYGYTF
- TRBJ2-1 TRBV5-5 - TGTGCCAGCAGCTTGGTAAACTACAATGAGCAGTTCTTC CASSLVNYNEQFF
- TRBJ2-7 TRBV5-8 - TGTGCCAGCAGCTTGATCGGCCGGGGGACTCTCGGGCAGTACTTC CASSLIGRGTLGQYF
- TRBJ2-2 TRBV7-9 - TGTGCCAGCCAACGGGACACAGACACCGGGGAGCTGTTTTTT CASQRDTDTGELFF
- TRBJ2-1 TRBV4-1 - TGCGCCAGCAGCACGAACTTAGCGATCCAGTTCTTC CASSTNLAIQFF
few TRBJ1-4 TRBV6-1 - TGTGCCAGCAGTGGCCAGGCGTTTGGAACTAATGAAAAACTGTTTTTT CASSGQAFGTNEKLFF
once TRBJ2-1 TRBV28 TRBD2 TGTGCCACCCTTAGCGGGGGGGCGTCGGGGGTTGAGCAGTTCTTC CATLSGGASGVEQFF
few TRBJ2-5 TRBV6-6 TRBD1 TGTGCCAGCAGTTACTCGGAGGCAGGGGGAGAGACCCAGTACTTC CASSYSEAGGETQYF